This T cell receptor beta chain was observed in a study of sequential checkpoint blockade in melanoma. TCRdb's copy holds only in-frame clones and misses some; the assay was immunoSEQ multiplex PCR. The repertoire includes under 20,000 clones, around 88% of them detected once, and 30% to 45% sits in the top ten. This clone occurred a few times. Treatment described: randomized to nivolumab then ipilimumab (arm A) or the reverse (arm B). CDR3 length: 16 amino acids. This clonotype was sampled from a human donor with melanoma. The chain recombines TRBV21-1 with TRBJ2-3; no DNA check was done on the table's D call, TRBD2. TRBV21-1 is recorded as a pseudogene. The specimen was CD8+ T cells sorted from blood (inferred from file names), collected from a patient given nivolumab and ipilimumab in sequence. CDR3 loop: CASSLSGTPIGDTQYF. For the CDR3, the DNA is TGTGCCAGCAGTCTCAGCGGGACCCCCATCGGGGATACGCAGTATTTT.